This T cell receptor beta chain originates from a study of T cell repertoires in cytomegalovirus infection (dated by TCRdb to the late 2010s). At the level of the whole study: Donor HLA type was relevant to the analysis, because carriage of CMV infection together with the matching HLA type was indicated by public TCR beta signatures. The full study reports these points: Carriers of CMV infection plus the relevant HLA type were discriminated by the cumulative frequency of public TCR beta family members in the study cohort and in an independent roughly 370-donor cohort. In the ex vivo response, HLA-C-restricted CMV-specific TCR beta clonotypes were dominant, and in two of eight donors the single most frequent clonotype came from this HLA-C-restricted group.

A remark on this clonotype: Its antigen remains undetermined. Qualities for individual bases were not recorded, and no much larger clone is one base off.

V sheds 5 bases and J sheds 3 bases, leaving 16 bases between their ends. Based on the germline V gene, the CDR1 and CDR2 sequences are MDHEN and SYDVKM. The CDR3 measures 15 amino acids from cysteine to phenylalanine. Of the read, only the CDR3 DNA is kept; its 45 bases are in frame from base 1. Sequencing took place on an Illumina HiSeq 1500. TCRdb reworked the public reads: Q25 trimming with fastp, MiXCR clone assembly, productive beta chains retained. Every distinct CDR3 protein forms one entry, paired with its most common genes and DNA. Within this sample are about 180,000 distinct CDR3 sequences, with roughly an eighth of them counted one time only. The ten top clones hold 20% to 30% of the sample.

This sequence was found in a human donor in good health (CMV status not recorded). Some clones in this sample may be carry-over from other donors' samples. Rearrangement joined TRBV28 to TRBJ1-2, with no confidently assigned D gene. The sequenced sample was PBMCs. The nucleotide sequence reads as follows: TGTGCCAGCAGTGACGGACTGATCGCGTACTATGGCTACACCTTC. Its amino acids are CASSDGLIAYYGYTF.